This T cell receptor beta chain is from a study of T cells in Graves' hyperthyroidism and ophthalmopathy. Source material for PBMCs was around 10 ml fresh peripheral blood. Researchers amplified the TCR beta CDR3 regions from RNA transcripts. An initial round of RT-PCR targeting the TCR CDR3 relied on the HTBI primer set. A single record per CDR3 protein comes from TCRdb applying MiXCR to the multiplex PCR reads. The sample contains approximately 400,000 distinct CDR3 sequences, around 18% of which appear only once. Ten or more counts support this clonotype. The sequence was collected from a man between 18 and 29 years old with Graves' ophthalmopathy. Sequencing was carried out using blood.

CDR3 in amino acids: CASSPGLPKAGELFF. The CDR3 DNA reads TGTGCCAGCAGTCCGGGACTCCCGAAGGCCGGGGAGCTGTTTTTT. The J gene is TRBJ2-2, the V gene TRBV12-3 or TRBV12-4; D is possibly TRBD2 (6 bases). V lost 5 bases and J lost 6, with 16 bases in between. CDR3 length: 15 amino acids.